This T cell receptor (beta chain) was documented in a study of OX40 agonist ivuxolimab in advanced cancers. Findings and caveats of the study: Fewer expanded clones were found on average in CD4+ than in CD8+ T cells.

Trimming pared 3 bases from V and 7 bases from J, leaving 19 bases between. In germline, CDR1 is SGDLS, CDR2 YYNGEE. CDR3 length: 15 amino acids. Sequencing used immunoSEQ multiplex PCR; TCRdb keeps in-frame clones, though not all of them. The profile shows about 91,000 clones, over 75% of them singletons. Details on this clone: Its antigen is not identified.

The chain links TRBV9 to TRBJ1-1; no firm D call. The sequences come from CD4+ or CD8+ T cells sorted from blood, collected in a trial of the OX40 agonist ivuxolimab. This TCR came from an adult with an advanced solid tumor such as melanoma, head and neck, liver or kidney cancer. The CDR3, as DNA: TGTGCCAGCAGCGCCCAAGGGCCCGGTCTTGGTGAAGCTTTCTTT. Translated: CASSAQGPGLGEAFF.